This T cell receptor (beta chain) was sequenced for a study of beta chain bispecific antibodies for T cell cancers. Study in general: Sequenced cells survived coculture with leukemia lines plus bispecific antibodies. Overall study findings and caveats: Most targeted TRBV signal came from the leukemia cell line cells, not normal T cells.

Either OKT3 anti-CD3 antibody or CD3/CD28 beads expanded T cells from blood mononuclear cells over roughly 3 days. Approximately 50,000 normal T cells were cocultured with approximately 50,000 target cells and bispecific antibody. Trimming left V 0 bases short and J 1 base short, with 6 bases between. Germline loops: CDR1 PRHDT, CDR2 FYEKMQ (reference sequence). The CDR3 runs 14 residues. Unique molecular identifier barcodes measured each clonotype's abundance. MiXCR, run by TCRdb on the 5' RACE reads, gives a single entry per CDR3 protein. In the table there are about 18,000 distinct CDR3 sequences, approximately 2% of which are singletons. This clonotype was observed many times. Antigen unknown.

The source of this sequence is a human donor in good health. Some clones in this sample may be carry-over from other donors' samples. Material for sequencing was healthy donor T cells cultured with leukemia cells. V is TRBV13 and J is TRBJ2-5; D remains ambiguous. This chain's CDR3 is CASSLGATQETQYF. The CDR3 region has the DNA TGTGCCAGCAGCTTAGGGGCCACCCAAGAGACCCAGTACTTC.